The T cell receptor beta chain under discussion was sequenced for a study of blood T cell repertoires in COVID-19 (dated by TCRdb to the early 2020s). In the study overall: Collaborator samples came from the United States, Italy and Spain and covered acute and convalescent phases of COVID-19. The prospective study material was composed of cDNA or gDNA derived from T cells, B-cell-depleted T cells, or PBMCs. Subjects who had been exposed to COVID-19, were actively infected with it, or had recovered from it provided the deeply sampled blood TCRbeta repertoires that made up the dataset. The repertoires were released in a freely available public database intended as a resource for research on the immune response to SARS-CoV-2. Samples came from the ongoing ImmuneRACE study (first 160 participants) plus 1,254 subjects from 6 global collaborators. Nearly every sample came with metadata listing a de-identified subject ID, COVID-19 status, age in years and sex. HLA class I and class II types, where available, came from metadata supplied by the sample provider rather than from assay-based typing. Findings and caveats that apply to the study as a whole: Clinical and demographic metadata were provided uncurated, with the amount varying by source and participant.

As for this clone: Which antigen it targets is not known. No quality values exist for individual bases; no much larger clone is one base distant.

The immunoSEQ Assay, a bias-controlled multiplex PCR, was used to amplify TCRbeta CDR3 regions from genomic DNA. The published analysis was carried out like this. Nucleated cell counts per sample were estimated from amplification of reference gene primers within the assay. To quantify the absolute abundance of each unique TCRbeta CDR3 rearrangement, sequence reads were collapsed and filtered. For each sample, productive Simpson clonality was calculated as the square root of Simpson's diversity index over productive rearrangements. Not all clones reach the TCRdb copy of this immuneACCESS table, which keeps in-frame sequences only. Checked studies attribute under half of the gap to unresolved V genes and leave the rest unexplained. D and trimming come from the DNA, and the V and J calls and clone size come from that table. The sample profile shows a few hundred thousand clones; roughly 89% of them were found once. Jointly, the top ten make up 0.8% to 0.85% of the sample.

In Seattle, one collaborating source enrolled patients while the infection was active and tracked those patients longitudinally over the course of disease. Whole blood was collected in K2EDTA tubes by collaborating institutions according to the institutions' own protocols. For TCRbeta analysis, collaborator samples were shipped as frozen whole blood, as isolated PBMCs, or as DNA extracted from either sample type. Source material: peripheral blood. This receptor was identified in a man aged 18 to 29 with COVID-19, enrolled during active disease.

The CDR3 reads CASMSRGPRTDTQYF. The DNA reads as follows: TGTGCCAGCATGTCTAGGGGGCCACGCACAGATACGCAGTATTTT. The chain links TRBV2 with TRBJ2-3, with 7 central nucleotides matching TRBD1. The germline V gene encodes CDR1 SNHLY and CDR2 FYNNEI. CDR3 length: 15 amino acids, cysteine to phenylalanine. Of all the DNA, just the CDR3 is kept, 45 bases in frame from base 1. At the junction V is shortened by 7 bases and J by 1 base; bases outside the gene matches: 8. Joined to the reference TRBV2 and TRBJ2-3 proteins, this CDR3 gives the full variable domain: EPEVTQTPSHQVTQMGQEVILRCVPISNHLYFYWYRQILGQKVEFLVSFYNNEISEKSEIFDDQFSVERPDGSNFTLKIRSTKLEDSAMYFCASMSRGPRTDTQYFGPGTRLTVL.